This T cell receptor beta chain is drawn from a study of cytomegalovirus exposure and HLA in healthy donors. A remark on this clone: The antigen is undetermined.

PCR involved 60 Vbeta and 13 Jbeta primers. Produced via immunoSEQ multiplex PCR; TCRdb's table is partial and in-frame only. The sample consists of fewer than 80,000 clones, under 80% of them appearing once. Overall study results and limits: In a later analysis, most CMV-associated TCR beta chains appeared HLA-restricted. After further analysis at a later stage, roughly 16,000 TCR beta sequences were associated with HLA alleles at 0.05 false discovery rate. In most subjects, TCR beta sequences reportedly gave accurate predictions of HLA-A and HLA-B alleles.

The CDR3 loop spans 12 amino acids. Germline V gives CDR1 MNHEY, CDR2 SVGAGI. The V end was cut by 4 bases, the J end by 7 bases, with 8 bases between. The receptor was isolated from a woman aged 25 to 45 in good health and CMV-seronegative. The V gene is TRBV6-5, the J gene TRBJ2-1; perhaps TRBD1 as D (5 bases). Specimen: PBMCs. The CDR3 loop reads CASSSQGNEQFF. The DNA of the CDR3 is TGTGCCAGCAGTTCCCAGGGAAATGAGCAGTTCTTC.